The 6 T cell receptor beta chains below were found in one sample sequenced in a study of shared clonotypes between healthy human individuals. Method: immunoSEQ multiplex PCR; TCRdb's copy keeps in-frame clones and lacks some. The sample yields under 120,000 clones, around 64% seen once. Material for sequencing was memory CD8+ T cells sorted from blood. As for subset: CD45RO+ cells pooled with CCR7-negative TemRA cells. These receptors were taken from a woman in her twenties or thirties in good health.

The V gene is TRBV29-1, the J gene TRBJ2-7; tentative D call: TRBD1 (6 bases). This CDR3 has 11 amino acids. V lost 4 bases and J 5 bases, leaving 9 bases between the germline ends. Germline V gene lookup returns CDR1 SQVTM and CDR2 ANQGSEA. The CDR3 loop is CSVGGQDEQYF. CDR3 bases: TGCAGCGTTGGGGGGCAAGACGAGCAGTACTTC.

This chain joins TRBV27 and TRBJ2-7, with D uncertain. There are 11 residues in the CDR3. The germline V gene has CDR1 MNHEY and CDR2 SMNVEV (reference sequence). The V end was cut by 3 bases, the J end by 2 bases, with 2 bases between. This chain's CDR3 is CASSFAYEQYF. CDR3 bases: TGTGCCAGCAGTTTCGCCTACGAGCAGTACTTC.

This rearrangement joins TRBV28 to TRBJ1-2; D is ambiguous. Germline V gene sequence: CDR1 MDHEN, CDR2 SYDVKM. The CDR3 spans 18 residues. V lost 1 base and J lost 4, with 22 bases in between. Written as DNA, the CDR3 is TGTGCCAGCAGTTTATTTTATTTGCCGGCCAGCCGAGTCTATGGCTACACCTTC. This gives the protein CASSLFYLPASRVYGYTF.

Comments on this clone: Other nucleotide sequences from this sample produce the same CDR3. The chain combines TRBV2 with TRBJ2-7; D unresolved. Looked up from germline, CDR1 is SNHLY and CDR2 is FYNNEI. V was clipped by 3 bases and J by 2 bases, with 8 bases between them. CDR3 length equals 13 residues. The CDR3 spells CASSDAEPYEQYF. The CDR3 coding sequence is TGTGCCAGCAGTGACGCAGAACCCTACGAGCAGTACTTC.

The chain carries TRBV5-1 and TRBJ2-7, with 9 bases fitting TRBD1. The germline gives CDR1 SGHRS, CDR2 YFSETQ. The CDR3 is 14 amino acids. V trimming: 2 bases; J trimming: 5 bases; junction bases outside the gene matches: 5. CDR3 nucleotide sequence: TGCGCCAGCAGCTTTACAGGGGGCGGAAACGAGCAGTACTTC. It specifies CASSFTGGGNEQYF.

This clone was recorded a few times. The chain carries TRBV29-1 and TRBJ2-1, with a weak D call TRBD2 (5 bases). The ends were cut back, 6 bases at V and 0 bases at J, with 12 bases in the middle. Germline V gene sequence: CDR1 SQVTM, CDR2 ANQGSEA. The CDR3 covers 14 residues. The CDR3 protein is CSVAGQSSYNEQFF. The CDR3 DNA reads as TGCAGCGTGGCGGGCCAAAGCTCCTACAATGAGCAGTTCTTC.